The subject of this entry is one TCR beta chain. TCRdb itself ran the RT-PCR reads through MiXCR, one entry per CDR3 protein. The sample consists of about 700,000 distinct CDR3 sequences, 13% to 15% of them appearing once. The V end was cut by 2 bases, the J end by 1 base, with 14 bases between. Per the germline V gene, CDR1 is SGHTA and CDR2 is FQGNSA. This CDR3 contains 16 residues. Sequences were obtained from memory CD4+ T cells from blood. V usage is TRBV7-2 and J usage is TRBJ1-1; maybe TRBD1 (5 bases). The sequence derives from a female donor in good health, serving as a healthy control. CDR3 residues: CASSLPGAGGNTEAFF. The CDR3 DNA follows: TGTGCCAGCAGCTTACCCGGGGCCGGGGGGAACACTGAAGCTTTCTTT.